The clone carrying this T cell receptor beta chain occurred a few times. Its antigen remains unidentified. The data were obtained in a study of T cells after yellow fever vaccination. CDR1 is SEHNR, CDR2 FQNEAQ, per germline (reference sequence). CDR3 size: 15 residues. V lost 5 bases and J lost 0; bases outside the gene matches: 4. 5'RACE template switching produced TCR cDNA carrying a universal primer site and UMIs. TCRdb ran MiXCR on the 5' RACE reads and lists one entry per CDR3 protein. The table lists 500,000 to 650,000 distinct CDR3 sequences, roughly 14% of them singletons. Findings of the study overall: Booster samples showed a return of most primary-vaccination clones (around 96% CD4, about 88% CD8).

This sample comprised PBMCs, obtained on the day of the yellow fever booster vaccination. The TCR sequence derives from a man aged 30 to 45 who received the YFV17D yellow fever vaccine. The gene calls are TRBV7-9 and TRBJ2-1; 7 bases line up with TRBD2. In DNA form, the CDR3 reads TGTGCCAGCAGCGCCCGCGGGAGCTCCTACAATGAGCAGTTCTTC. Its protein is CASSARGSSYNEQFF.